One sample yielded the 32 T cell receptor beta chains listed below, sequenced in a study of response to subunit inactivated influenza vaccine. TCRdb reprocessed the RT-PCR reads via MiXCR and lists one record per CDR3 protein. Seen here are about 650,000 distinct CDR3 sequences, around 15% observed once, and the top ten hold roughly 7.2%. Material: PBMCs from blood, obtained roughly 15 days before vaccination. Receptors were obtained from a man aged 50-59 years who received an inactivated influenza vaccine.

The V call is TRBV27, the J call TRBJ2-2; D is uncertain. Trimming shortened V by 0 bases and J by 6 bases, and 8 bases separated the two germline ends. Germline CDR1 MNHEY, CDR2 SMNVEV (reference sequence). This CDR3 comprises 14 residues. The CDR3 DNA follows: TGTGCCAGCAGTTTATCGATCCGGGCCGGGGAGCTGTTTTTT. It translates to CASSLSIRAGELFF.

This clonotype has only a few counts. This chain connects TRBV29-1 to TRBJ1-1; D gene ambiguous. Trimming cost V 4 bases and J 1 base, with 7 bases left between them. Germline assignment: CDR1 SQVTM and CDR2 ANQGSEA. The CDR3 runs 12 residues. This CDR3 is CSVGDPNTEAFF. CDR3 sequence (DNA): TGCAGCGTTGGAGACCCGAACACTGAAGCTTTCTTT.

This chain links TRBV25-1 with TRBJ2-5, with D possibly TRBD2 on 6 matching bases. The germline CDR1 and CDR2 sequences are MGHDK and SYGVNS. The CDR3 is made up of 13 amino acids. Trimming took 5 bases from V and 5 from J, leaving 12 bases between them. The CDR3 DNA reads as TGTGCCAGCAGTACCCACAGCGGGGAGACCCAGTACTTC. Its translation is CASSTHSGETQYF.

The chain couples TRBV28 to TRBJ2-7; D not resolved. The CDR3 runs to 16 residues. V dropped 5 bases and J dropped 0 bases, with 17 bases sitting between them. Germline CDR1 MDHEN, CDR2 SYDVKM. The CDR3 protein is CASSLTTRSYSYEQYF. The CDR3 nucleotides are TGTGCCAGCAGTCTAACCACCAGGTCTTACTCCTACGAGCAGTACTTC.

This clonotype has only a few counts. J is TRBJ2-2 and V is TRBV12-3 or TRBV12-4, with a tentative D call TRBD1 (8 bases). V dropped 6 bases and J dropped 7 bases, with 12 bases sitting between them. The length of the CDR3 is 13 residues. DNA for the CDR3: TGTGCCAGCAGACAGGGGGAGGGCGGGGAGCTGTTTTTT. Its protein product is CASRQGEGGELFF.

The table lists this clonotype with a few counts. V usage is TRBV4-3 and J usage is TRBJ1-1; weak D call: TRBD1 (6 bases). Germline CDR1 is LGHNA and CDR2 is YSLEER. The CDR3 totals 15 residues. Deletions cut 3 bases from V and 6 bases from J, with 17 bases between. The CDR3 DNA is TGCGCCAGCAGCCAGGGAGGGGGGGCGTTCGCTGAAGCTTTCTTT. This encodes CASSQGGGAFAEAFF.

This clonotype appeared a few times. The chain joins TRBV28 to TRBJ2-5; D possibly corresponds to TRBD1 (6 bases). The CDR3 has 15 amino acids. V gave up 6 bases and J gave up 7 bases, with 21 bases separating them. Per germline, CDR1 MDHEN and CDR2 SYDVKM. CDR3 loop: CASSGAGTQFGTQYF. DNA of the CDR3: TGTGCCAGCAGCGGTGCCGGGACACAATTCGGGACCCAGTACTTC.

This clonotype was counted a few times. The chain has TRBV20-1 and TRBJ2-1; 8 bases map to TRBD2. This CDR3 has 16 residues. The V segment lost 3 bases and the J segment 4 bases; nucleotides outside the gene matches: 11. CDR1 DFQATT and CDR2 SNEGSKA come from the germline V gene (reference sequence). This CDR3 reads CSASFPLAGLYNEQFF. CDR3 DNA: TGCAGTGCTAGTTTTCCCTTAGCGGGGCTATACAATGAGCAGTTCTTC.

The genes are TRBV6-2 or TRBV6-3 and TRBJ2-7; no firm D call. V shed 5 bases and J shed 5 bases, with 7 bases lying between them. The CDR3 spans 11 residues. Germline V gives CDR1 MNHEY, CDR2 SVGEGT. CDR3 in amino acids: CASSGYNEQYF. CDR3 DNA: TGTGCCAGCAGTGGGTACAACGAGCAGTACTTC.

At least ten counts were recorded for this clonotype. This chain links TRBV20-1 with TRBJ2-5; D unclear. V was pared by 1 base and J by 1 base, with 10 bases between. The CDR3 sequence is 14 residues long. CDR1 is DFQATT, CDR2 SNEGSKA, per germline (reference sequence). The CDR3 is CSARGPWSQETQYF. DNA of the CDR3: TGCAGTGCTAGAGGCCCATGGAGCCAAGAGACCCAGTACTTC.

This clonotype showed up just a few times. The rearrangement uses TRBV5-6 and TRBJ1-2; TRBD1 matches 10 bases. The CDR3 loop spans 14 amino acids. Per the germline V gene, CDR1 is SGHDT and CDR2 is YYEEEE. V trimming: 4 bases; J trimming: 4 bases; junction bases outside the gene matches: 4. The CDR3 here is CASSGRDRGYGYTF. CDR3 DNA sequence: TGTGCCAGCAGCGGCCGGGACAGGGGCTATGGCTACACCTTC.

The chain couples TRBV11-2 to TRBJ2-1, with D uncertain. The germline V gene has CDR1 SGHAT and CDR2 FQNNGV. Trimming took 2 bases from V and 4 from J, leaving 6 bases between them. The CDR3 length is 13 residues. CDR3 sequence: CASSLRVYNEQFF. The CDR3 DNA sequence: TGTGCCAGCAGCTTACGAGTTTACAATGAGCAGTTCTTC.

This clonotype has a count of ten or more. The V and J genes are TRBV5-1 and TRBJ2-1; 8 bases agree with TRBD2. V gave up 4 bases and J gave up 7 bases; unmatched junction bases: 4. CDR1 and CDR2 (germline): SGHRS, YFSETQ. The CDR3 length is 13 residues. The CDR3 DNA follows: TGCGCCAGCAGCCCGGGAGGGGAAAATGAGCAGTTCTTC. Its protein product is CASSPGGENEQFF.

The chain employs TRBV4-3 and TRBJ1-4, with 10 nucleotides matching TRBD1. Trimming took 2 bases from V and 10 from J; bases not matched to a gene: 19. The CDR3 is 19 residues long. The germline V gene encodes CDR1 LGHNA and CDR2 YSLEER. The CDR3 reads CASSQWLRDRGRISGKLFF. CDR3 coding DNA: TGCGCCAGCAGCCAATGGCTCCGGGACAGGGGTCGTATTTCTGGAAAACTGTTTTTT.

This clonotype was seen a few times. The rearrangement links TRBV4-1 to TRBJ1-2; 10 positions agree with TRBD1. The V gene end was trimmed by 5 bases and the J gene end by 8 bases; junction bases not matched to a gene: 14. Germline V gene lookup returns CDR1 MGHRA and CDR2 YSYEKL. CDR3 length: 16 amino acids. This CDR3 reads CASSYTIRDRGQGYTF. For the CDR3, the DNA is TGCGCCAGCAGCTACACTATCCGGGACAGGGGCCAGGGCTACACCTTC.

CDR3 region: CASSRRGQGGHEQYF. The CDR3 DNA is TGCGCCAGCAGCCGGAGGGGTCAGGGCGGACACGAGCAGTACTTC. The genes are TRBV4-3 and TRBJ2-7, with TRBD2 as a possible D gene (6 bases). From germline, CDR1 is LGHNA and CDR2 YSLEER. The V end lost 4 bases, the J end lost 5 bases, and 18 bases lay between the germline ends. The CDR3 has 15 residues.

The chain joins TRBV27 to TRBJ1-4; D gene unclear. V lost 5 bases and J lost 8, with 18 bases in between. Germline values: CDR1 MNHEY, CDR2 SMNVEV (reference sequence). The CDR3 spans 15 residues. The CDR3, as DNA: TGTGCCAGCAGTCGCCGATGGACGGGTGGGGAAAAACTGTTTTTT. Translating gives CASSRRWTGGEKLFF. Together with reference TRBV27 and TRBJ1-4, the CDR3 gives the full variable domain: EAQVTQNPRYLITVTGKKLTVTCSQNMNHEYMSWYRQDPGLGLRQIYYSMNVEVTDKGDVPEGYKVSRKEKRNFPLILESPSPNQTSLYFCASSRRWTGGEKLFFGSGTQLSVL.

The gene calls are TRBV20-1 and TRBJ1-6; maybe TRBD1 (6 bases). Trimming removed 7 bases from V and 3 bases from J, with 16 bases in between. This CDR3 has 15 amino acids. CDR1 and CDR2 (germline): DFQATT, SNEGSKA (reference sequence). The CDR3 spells CSGTKGDYYNSPLHF. The CDR3 DNA sequence: TGCAGTGGAACAAAGGGGGATTACTATAATTCACCCCTCCACTTT.

This clonotype was counted only a few times. The rearrangement joins TRBV20-1 to TRBJ2-2, with D perhaps TRBD1 (6 bases). The V end lost 7 bases, the J end lost 3 bases, and 15 bases lay between the germline ends. This CDR3 contains 14 residues. CDR1 is DFQATT and CDR2 is SNEGSKA in the germline V gene (reference sequence). CDR3 DNA: TGCAGTGGGGCACAGGGCGTGTACACCGGGGAGCTGTTTTTT. It is translated as CSGAQGVYTGELFF.

The sample holds a few counts of this clonotype. The rearrangement uses TRBV4-3 and TRBJ2-1; the D gene is possibly TRBD2 (6 bases). Germline V CDR1 and CDR2: LGHNA, YSLEER. V was trimmed by 4 bases and J by 6 bases, leaving 19 bases between them. The CDR3 sequence is 16 residues long. The CDR3 DNA is TGCGCCAGCAGCCTCCTCGCGGGAAGGGTGGTCAATGAGCAGTTCTTC. This encodes CASSLLAGRVVNEQFF.

Remarks on this clonotype: The conserved closing phenylalanine or tryptophan is absent in this CDR3, likely reflecting a read error. CDR3 DNA sequence: TGCGCCAGCAGCCTGGAGGGGTGGGGTAAAAACATTCAGTACATC. It is translated as CASSLEGWGKNIQYI. The chain combines TRBV5-1 with TRBJ2-4; tentative D call: TRBD2 (6 bases). Germline values: CDR1 SGHRS, CDR2 YFSETQ. Trimming pared 4 bases from V and 4 bases from J, leaving 15 bases between. This CDR3 contains 15 residues.

The V and J genes are TRBV19 and TRBJ2-6; maybe TRBD1 (5 bases). The CDR3 is 15 residues long. Trimming took off 7 bases at V and 0 bases at J, with 10 bases between the two ends. Germline V gene data show CDR1 as LNHDA and CDR2 as SQIVND (reference sequence). The CDR3 reads CASKDTSSGANVLTF. DNA of the CDR3: TGTGCCAGTAAGGACACTTCCTCTGGGGCCAACGTCCTGACTTTC.

V is TRBV7-9 and J is TRBJ1-2; perhaps TRBD1 as D (5 bases). Trimming removed 3 bases at V and 8 bases at J, with 13 bases between. This CDR3 spans 13 amino acids. CDR1 is SEHNR, CDR2 FQNEAQ, per germline (reference sequence). The DNA of the CDR3 is TGTGCCAGCAGCTTGAACAACGGGGACGGCTACACCTTC. It translates to CASSLNNGDGYTF.

This clonotype was detected a few times. This sequence joins TRBV4-3 and TRBJ2-1; the match to TRBD2 covers 9 bases. The V gene's germline CDR1 is LGHNA and CDR2 YSLEER. The CDR3 is 15 amino acids. The V gene end was trimmed by 1 base and the J gene end by 5 bases; junction bases not matched to a gene: 3. The CDR3 DNA reads TGCGCCAGCAGCCAAGGTGCTAGCGGGGACAATGAGCAGTTCTTC. Amino acids: CASSQGASGDNEQFF.

The sample holds a few counts of this clonotype. This chain uses TRBV20-1 with TRBJ2-1, with D perhaps matching TRBD1 or TRBD2 (6 bases each). Trimming shortened V by 1 base and J by 8 bases, and 9 bases separated the two germline ends. The germline CDR1 and CDR2 sequences are DFQATT and SNEGSKA (reference sequence). This CDR3 is built from 12 residues. The CDR3 nucleotides are TGCAGTGCTAGAGTCGGGGGCGATGAGCAGTTCTTC. This sequence encodes CSARVGGDEQFF.

This clonotype was detected a few times. CDR3 bases: TGCGCCAGCAGCCAAGATCTTGTCTCCCGCTATGGCTACACCTTC. Protein sequence: CASSQDLVSRYGYTF. The chain has TRBV4-3 and TRBJ1-2; no firm D call. Germline-derived CDR1 and CDR2 are LGHNA and YSLEER. There are 15 residues in the CDR3. The V end lost 0 bases, the J end lost 4 bases, and 12 bases lay between the germline ends.

The CDR3 sequence is CASSLGPGRQETQYF. The CDR3 DNA reads TGTGCCAGCAGCTTAGGACCAGGTCGACAAGAGACCCAGTACTTC. The chain links TRBV7-9 to TRBJ2-5, with no clear D. This CDR3 contains 15 residues. Germline lookup yields CDR1 SEHNR and CDR2 FQNEAQ (reference sequence). V lost 1 base, J lost 2 bases, and 11 bases lay in between.

V gene TRBV15 combines with J gene TRBJ2-1; D may be TRBD2 (5 bases). The germline V gene encodes CDR1 LNHNV and CDR2 YYDKDF (reference sequence). Trimming cost V 1 base and J 5 bases, with 6 bases left between them. The CDR3 contains 13 residues. The CDR3 here is CATSRASHNEQFF. The CDR3 bases are TGTGCCACCAGCAGAGCTAGCCACAATGAGCAGTTCTTC.

In its sample, this clonotype was seen a few times. The CDR3 loop reads CSVEFLDRGLYEQYF. The CDR3 DNA reads as TGCAGCGTTGAGTTCCTAGACAGGGGCCTCTACGAGCAGTACTTC. The chain combines TRBV29-1 with TRBJ2-7; 8 positions agree with TRBD1. V dropped 3 bases and J dropped 3; count of bases not matched to a gene: 10. Per germline, CDR1 SQVTM and CDR2 ANQGSEA. The CDR3 consists of 15 residues.

This clonotype came up many times. J is TRBJ1-1 and V is TRBV19, with a weak D call TRBD1 (5 bases). With 5 bases removed from V and 3 bases from J, the gap between germline ends came to 10 bases. Germline lookup yields CDR1 LNHDA and CDR2 SQIVND (reference sequence). The CDR3 runs to 13 residues. CDR3 amino acids: CASSPRGYTEAFF. The CDR3 DNA reads TGTGCCAGTAGTCCTCGGGGGTACACTGAAGCTTTCTTT.

This clonotype was seen only a few times. This chain joins TRBV10-3 and TRBJ1-1, with D uncertain. Per the germline V gene, CDR1 is ENHRY and CDR2 is SYGVKD. There are 13 residues in the CDR3. V dropped 10 bases and J dropped 4 bases, with 16 bases sitting between them. CDR3 sequence reads: CATTARGITEAFF. CDR3 nucleotide sequence: TGTGCCACCACGGCCCGGGGAATCACTGAAGCTTTCTTT.

In this sample, this clonotype turned up a few times. The V and J genes are TRBV3-1 and TRBJ1-2; D call uncertain. Trimming took 5 bases from V and 8 from J, leaving 18 bases between them. The CDR3 sequence is 14 residues long. Germline V gene lookup returns CDR1 LGHDT and CDR2 YNNKEL (reference sequence). The CDR3 nucleotides are TGTGCCAGCAGCTCTCACCAACTAACTTCGGGCTACACCTTC. It translates to CASSSHQLTSGYTF.